This TCR beta chain was profiled in a study of blood T cell repertoires in COVID-19. Overall study: Material from acute and convalescent COVID-19 was sourced from the United States, Italy and Spain. PBMCs, B-cell-depleted T cells, or T cells provided the cDNA or gDNA that made up the material.

Trimming pared 3 bases from V and 1 base from J, leaving 6 bases between. CDR3 length equals 14 residues. The germline CDR1 and CDR2 sequences are SGHTA and FQGNSA. Per the study methods: Estimates of nucleated cell counts were drawn from the amplification of reference gene primers. Sequenced by immunoSEQ multiplex PCR; TCRdb stores in-frame clones only, minus some. Clone size and the V and J calls come from that table; the DNA yielded D and trimming. The sample lists about 70,000 clones, about 85% occurring once. This rearrangement joins TRBV7-2 to TRBJ2-2, with D unclear. Sequences were obtained from peripheral blood. The source of this sequence is a man in his 70s with active COVID-19. CDR3 amino acids: CASSLRWNTGELFF. DNA of the CDR3: TGTGCCAGCAGCTTGCGGTGGAACACCGGGGAGCTGTTTTTT.